A selection of T cell receptor beta chains follows, all from one sample in a study of human T cells and chemical hapten exposure. TCRdb passed the RACE reads through MiXCR, listing each CDR3 protein once. The profile shows about 97,000 distinct CDR3 sequences, 25% to 35% of them singletons. Source: whole blood, taken in connection with sensitization to the hapten diphenylcyclopropenone (DPC). These receptors were collected from a man aged 35 to 55 with alopecia areata. Some clones in this sample may be carry-over from other donors' samples. Each CDR3 is given with its conserved first and last residue. Each record gives: D gene, CDR3 length, clone size, J gene, V gene, CDR3 protein, CDR3 DNA. A D gene is named only where the DNA matches it firmly. A clone size is listed for some rows: how often the clone was seen (once, few, many), or a class if it is expanded.

>TRBD2|14|few|TRBJ2-1|TRBV12-3/TRBV12-4
CASSLASGYNEQFF
TGTGCCAGCAGTTTGGCTAGCGGCTATAATGAGCAGTTCTTC
>NA|15|NA|TRBJ1-4|TRBV28
CASSTQGATNEKLFF
TGTGCCAGCAGCACACAGGGAGCAACTAATGAAAAACTGTTTTTT
>NA|16|few|TRBJ2-6|TRBV7-9
CASSPGPSSGANVLTF
TGTGCCAGCAGCCCGGGACCAAGCTCTGGGGCCAACGTCCTGACTTTC
>TRBD1|14|NA|TRBJ1-3|TRBV20-1
CSASKTGAGNTIYF
TGCAGTGCTAGCAAGACAGGGGCCGGAAACACCATATATTTT
>NA|14|NA|TRBJ2-1|TRBV20-1
CSARAFPALDEQFF
TGCAGTGCTAGGGCCTTCCCTGCCCTCGATGAGCAGTTCTTC
>NA|14|NA|TRBJ2-7|TRBV5-6
CASSLFGSSYEQYF
TGTGCCAGCAGCTTGTTTGGGAGTTCCTACGAGCAGTACTTC
>TRBD1|15|few|TRBJ2-2|TRBV13
CASSSQGAYTGELFF
TGTGCCAGCAGCTCCCAGGGGGCGTACACCGGGGAGCTGTTTTTT
>TRBD2|13|few|TRBJ2-7|TRBV9
CASSTSGSYEQYF
TGTGCCAGCAGCACTAGCGGGAGCTACGAGCAGTACTTC
>TRBD2|16|NA|TRBJ2-3|TRBV7-6
CASSLVGGSSSDTQYF
TGTGCCAGCAGCTTAGTTGGCGGGAGCTCTTCAGATACGCAGTATTTT
>NA|14|few|TRBJ2-7|TRBV7-3
CASSLTAGSYEQYF
TGTGCCAGCAGCTTAACGGCAGGGTCATACGAGCAGTACTTC
>TRBD1|15|few|TRBJ2-5|TRBV25-1
CASSGAGTGFETQYF
TGTGCCAGCAGTGGAGCCGGGACAGGGTTCGAGACCCAGTACTTC
>NA|10|many|TRBJ2-7|TRBV29-1
CSAGDYEQYF
TGCAGCGCCGGGGACTACGAGCAGTACTTC
>NA|15|NA|TRBJ2-1|TRBV12-3/TRBV12-4
CASSFGDRSYNEQFF
TGTGCCAGCAGTTTTGGGGATAGATCCTACAATGAGCAGTTCTTC
>NA|13|few|TRBJ1-5|TRBV30
CAFARDSNQPQHF
TGTGCTTTTGCTAGAGATAGCAATCAGCCCCAGCATTTT
>NA|16|NA|TRBJ1-1|TRBV5-1
CASSLLVGDMNTEAFF
TGCGCCAGCAGCTTGCTGGTTGGGGACATGAACACTGAAGCTTTCTTT